This TCR beta chain was profiled in a study of early T cells in non-severe SARS-CoV-2 infection. Study background: RNA in bulk from unsorted whole blood was sequenced, and chains were unpaired. Study conclusions and caveats: VDJdb matching skewed toward anti-spike CD8 responses, missing private and CD4 specificities.

This clonotype was picked up many times. What it binds is not known. Unique molecular identifiers tagged individual cDNA molecules. TCRdb reanalysed the 5' RACE reads using MiXCR and keeps one entry per CDR3 protein. The table records 85,000 to 95,000 distinct CDR3 sequences, roughly 15% of them present only once. Germline CDR1 SGHAT, CDR2 FQNNGV. The CDR3 length is 16 residues. V shed 0 bases, J shed 8 bases, and the junction held 4 bases outside the gene matches. This chain connects TRBV11-2 to TRBJ1-6, with 10 bases lining up with TRBD1. This sample comprised whole blood, obtained at baseline. The clonotype was recovered from an adult who was a healthcare worker with PCR-confirmed SARS-CoV-2 infection or an uninfected control (not recorded which). CDR3 DNA: TGTGCCAGCAGCTTAGATAGGACAGGGGGGCATTCACCCCTCCACTTT. Protein: CASSLDRTGGHSPLHF.